Listed below are T cell receptor beta chains from one sample, sequenced in a study of blood T cell repertoires in COVID-19. TCRdb's table, derived via immunoSEQ multiplex PCR, lists solely in-frame clones and lacks some. The sample has around 160,000 clones, over 70% seen once. Sequencing input: PBMCs or T cells enriched from blood (not recorded which). The receptors were gathered from a man aged 45-65 years who had recovered from COVID-19. Each CDR3 is given with its conserved first and last residue. Fields, in order: CDR3 protein, V gene, clone size. The size field is filled for only some rows; it gives once, few, many or a size class.

CASSEEGRRVDGYTF | TRBV6-1 | NA
CASSLSGVNEQFF | TRBV27 | NA
CASSRDQDTEAFF | TRBV12-3/TRBV12-4 | NA
CASSQGLGARNQPQHF | TRBV3-1/TRBV3-2 | NA
CASSLGASTDTQYF | TRBV5-1 | NA
CASSLPRTSGSQETQYF | TRBV7-9 | few
CASSEGPAGPYEQYF | TRBV6-1 | NA
CASSQVYSEAFF | TRBV14 | NA
CASSHGQGSNQPQHF | TRBV6-5 | NA
CASSLSRANEQFF | TRBV27 | NA
CASSQDPVGNTIYF | TRBV4-1 | NA
CASSQERGRGQGYTF | TRBV3-1/TRBV3-2 | NA
CASSLAADYEQYF | TRBV5-1 | few
CASSLGLAGSTDTQYF | TRBV5-1 | NA
CASTENADTYEQYF | TRBV5-6 | few